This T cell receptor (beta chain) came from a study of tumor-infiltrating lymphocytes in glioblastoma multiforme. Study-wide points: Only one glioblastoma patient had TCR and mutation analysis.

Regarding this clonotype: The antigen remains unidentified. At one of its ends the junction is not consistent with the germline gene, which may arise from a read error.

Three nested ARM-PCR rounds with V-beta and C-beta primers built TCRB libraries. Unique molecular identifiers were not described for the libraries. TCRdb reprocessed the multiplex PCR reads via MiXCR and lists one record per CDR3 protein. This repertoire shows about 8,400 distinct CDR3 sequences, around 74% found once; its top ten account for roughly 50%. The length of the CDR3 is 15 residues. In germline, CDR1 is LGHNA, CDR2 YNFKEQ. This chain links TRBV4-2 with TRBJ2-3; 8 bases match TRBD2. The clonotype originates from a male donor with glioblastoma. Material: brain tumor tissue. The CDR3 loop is CASTLLADYTDTQYF. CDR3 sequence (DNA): TGCGCCAGCACCCTACTAGCGGATTACACAGATACACAGTATTTT.